This T cell receptor (beta chain) was obtained from a study of T cells in Graves' hyperthyroidism and ophthalmopathy. The TCR beta CDR3 regions underwent amplification using RNA transcripts as the source. The HTBI primer set drove a first-round RT-PCR of the TCR CDR3. TCRdb re-called the multiplex PCR reads with MiXCR, one entry per CDR3 protein. The sample has approximately 520,000 distinct CDR3 sequences, around 20% seen once; the top ten hold 26%. The CDR3 covers 11 residues. Trimming took off 0 bases at V and 7 bases at J, with 3 bases between the two ends. Germline loops: CDR1 SGHAT, CDR2 FQNNGV. Ten or more counts support this clonotype.

The sequence derives from a man aged 18 to 35 with Graves' hyperthyroidism. Sequencing was performed on blood. This chain connects TRBV11-2 to TRBJ2-5, with no clear D. The CDR3 DNA reads TGTGCCAGCAGCTTAGAGGTGACCCAGTACTTC. Translating gives CASSLEVTQYF.